The present TCR beta chain was sequenced within a study of shared clonotypes between healthy human individuals. Germline CDR1 MNHEY, CDR2 SMNVEV (reference sequence). The CDR3 has 16 residues. V dropped 8 bases and J dropped 4; count of bases not matched to a gene: 14. Assay used: immunoSEQ multiplex PCR; TCRdb lists only in-frame clones, some missing. This table has around 1.4 million clones, roughly 98.5% appearing once. Sequenced sample: naive CD4+ T cells sorted from blood. Documented subset: CD45RA+ positively selected. The receptor comes from a man under 40 in good health. The chain links TRBV27 to TRBJ2-7; 10 bases align to TRBD2. The CDR3 DNA follows: TGTGCCAGCTCGATTTTCGGGCTAGCGGGAGTATACGAGCAGTACTTC. Protein: CASSIFGLAGVYEQYF.